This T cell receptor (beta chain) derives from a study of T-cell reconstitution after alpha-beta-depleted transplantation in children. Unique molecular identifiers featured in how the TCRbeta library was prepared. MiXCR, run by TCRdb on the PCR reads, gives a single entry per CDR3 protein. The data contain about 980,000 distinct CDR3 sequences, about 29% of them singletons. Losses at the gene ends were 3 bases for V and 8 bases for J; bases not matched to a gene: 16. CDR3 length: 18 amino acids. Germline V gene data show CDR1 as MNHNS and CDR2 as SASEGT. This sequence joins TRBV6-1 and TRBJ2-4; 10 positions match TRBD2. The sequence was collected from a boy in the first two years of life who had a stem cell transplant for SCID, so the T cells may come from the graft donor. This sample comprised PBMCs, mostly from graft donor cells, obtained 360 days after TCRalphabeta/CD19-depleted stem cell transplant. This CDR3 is CASSDAYRLAGGGDIQYF. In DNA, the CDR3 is TGTGCCAGCAGTGACGCCTACCGACTAGCGGGCGGAGGAGACATTCAGTACTTC.